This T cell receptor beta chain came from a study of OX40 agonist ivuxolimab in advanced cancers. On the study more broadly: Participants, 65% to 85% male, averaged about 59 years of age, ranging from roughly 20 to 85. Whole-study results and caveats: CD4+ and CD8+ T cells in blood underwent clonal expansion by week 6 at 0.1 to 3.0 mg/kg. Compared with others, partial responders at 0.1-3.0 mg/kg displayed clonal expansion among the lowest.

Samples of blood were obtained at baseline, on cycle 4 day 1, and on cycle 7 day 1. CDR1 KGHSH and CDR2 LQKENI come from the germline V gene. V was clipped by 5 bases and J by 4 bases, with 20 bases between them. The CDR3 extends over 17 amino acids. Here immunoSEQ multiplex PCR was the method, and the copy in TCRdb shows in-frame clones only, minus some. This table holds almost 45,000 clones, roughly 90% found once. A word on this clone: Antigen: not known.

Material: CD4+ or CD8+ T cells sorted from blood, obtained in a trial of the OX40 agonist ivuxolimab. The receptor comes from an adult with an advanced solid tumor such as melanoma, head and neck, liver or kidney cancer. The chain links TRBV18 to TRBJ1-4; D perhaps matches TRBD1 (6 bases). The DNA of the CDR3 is TGTGCCAGCTCATTCAACGCACAGGGAGGGGTTAATGAAAAACTGTTTTTT. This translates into CASSFNAQGGVNEKLFF.